The rows below give T cell receptor beta chains drawn from one sample of a study of beta chain features in type 1 diabetes. Sequencing was performed with immunoSEQ multiplex PCR; in TCRdb, only in-frame clones are kept and a portion is missing. The table has more than 300,000 clones, roughly 8% seen once. The specimen was central memory CD4+ T cells from blood. The receptors derive from a woman aged 18-29 years in good health. The CDR3 runs from the conserved cysteine through the conserved F or W. Each record gives: J gene, V gene, CDR3 length, CDR3 protein.

TRBJ2-1,TRBV4-2,17,CASSQEPGGSLNNEQFF
TRBJ2-3,TRBV5-1,13,CASSEASTDTQYF
TRBJ2-3,TRBV2,12,CASSVGTNTQYF
TRBJ1-2,TRBV19,11,CASSRTGGYTF
TRBJ2-7,TRBV19,15,CASSLKGQGNYEQYF
TRBJ2-7,TRBV11-2,14,CASSSQPGIYEQYF
TRBJ2-1,TRBV7-2,19,CASSFRPRGLAAMGNEQFF
TRBJ2-5,TRBV28,14,CASSIGGSIRAQYF
TRBJ2-7,TRBV29-1,13,CSVVGGTDYEQYF
TRBJ2-7,TRBV13,16,CASSEARVAGNYEQYF
TRBJ2-3,TRBV10-3,14,CATEQGTGTDTQYF
TRBJ1-2,TRBV7-2,15,CASSLGPGGNYGYTF
TRBJ2-2,TRBV7-3,14,CASSLGPNEGELFF
TRBJ2-7,TRBV4-1,12,CASSQVDGEQYF
TRBJ2-1,TRBV28,15,CASSLNSGRRDEQFF
TRBJ2-4,TRBV5-6,15,CASSAGPSRGNIQYF
TRBJ2-5,TRBV7-2,14,CASSSSGMGETQYF
TRBJ2-7,TRBV25-1,15,CASSAGDRVSYEQYF
TRBJ2-1,TRBV5-1,16,CASSLALRGDHNEQFF
TRBJ1-2,TRBV6-6,12,CASSGRGYGYTF
TRBJ2-1,TRBV11-3,16,CASSAYKGGRPHEQFF
TRBJ1-1,TRBV2,12,CASSLLSTEAFF
TRBJ2-7,TRBV10-3,14,CAITGGASSYEQYF
TRBJ2-1,TRBV9,16,CASSVGISGRVNEQFF
TRBJ1-2,TRBV28,12,CASSAPPLYYTF
TRBJ1-1,TRBV4-2,14,CASSQITANTEAFF
TRBJ1-1,TRBV18,12,CASSPIPREAFF
TRBJ2-1,TRBV14,16,CASSQGSGRAFPEQFF
TRBJ2-5,TRBV6-5,14,CASSALTGMETQYF
TRBJ2-1,TRBV5-1,17,CASSFSRVDRRYNEQFF
TRBJ2-3,TRBV10-3,15,CAIRGTSGITDTQYF
TRBJ2-2,TRBV6-5,14,CASVRRTGVGELFF
TRBJ1-1,TRBV11-2,16,CASSLETGLGNTEAFF
TRBJ1-4,TRBV7-9,15,CASSLFLTANEKLFF
TRBJ2-5,TRBV5-4,11,CASSLDETQYF
TRBJ2-3,TRBV15,15,CATSTGQGYLNTQYF
TRBJ2-2,TRBV7-2,14,CASSPGQGSGELFF